One T cell receptor beta chain is described in this entry. Per the original data handling: Estimated nucleated cell counts came from reference gene primer amplification. Repertoires were generated with immunoSEQ multiplex PCR, while TCRdb's copy carries only in-frame clones and drops some. V, J and clone size derive from that table, while D and trimming were established from the DNA sequence. The sample consists of under 300,000 clones, about four fifths of them appearing once. The data are from a study of blood T cell repertoires in COVID-19. Study details: Sample material is recorded as cDNA or gDNA derived from T cells, B-cell-depleted T cells, or PBMCs.

The germline V gene has CDR1 KGHSH and CDR2 LQKENI. This CDR3 is built from 14 residues. The V and J ends lost 0 bases and 9 bases, in that order; junction bases with no gene match: 2. The V call is TRBV18, the J call TRBJ2-1; 10 bases are a match to TRBD2. Sequencing was carried out using peripheral blood. The TCR sequence derives from a woman older than 75 with acute or convalescent COVID-19. Here the CDR3 reads CASSPPSGGREQFF. The CDR3 region has the DNA TGTGCCAGCTCACCACCTAGCGGGGGGCGTGAGCAGTTCTTC.